Described below is a single T cell receptor (beta chain) sequence and its context. V dropped 8 bases and J dropped 0; count of bases not matched to a gene: 6. There are 14 residues in the CDR3. Germline V gene data show CDR1 as MDHEN and CDR2 as SYDVKM. The data derive from a study of patients and donors after allogeneic stem cell transplantation. MiXCR, run by TCRdb on the RT-PCR reads, gives a single entry per CDR3 protein. The sample has about a million distinct CDR3 sequences; approximately 18% are singletons. Sequenced material: blood, either unsorted or a sorted T cell fraction (not recorded which). This chain connects TRBV28 to TRBJ2-7, with 8 positions matching TRBD2. This clonotype originated in a human donor who was either an allogeneic HSCT recipient or a stem cell or donor lymphocyte infusion donor (not recorded which). It is not recorded whose cells these are; they may come from a transplant donor. In nucleotides, the CDR3 is TGTGCCAGCCACGTAGCGGGGAGCTCCTACGAGCAGTACTTC. It translates to CASHVAGSSYEQYF.